This TCR beta chain was captured by sequencing in a study of cytomegalovirus exposure and HLA in healthy donors. The wider study: Later analysis reported that the approximately 120 validation repertoires shared the platform of the approximately 690 first-cohort repertoires. Study-wide points: Many donors shared some public TCRs, even though most TCR sequences were rare.

CDR1 is SEHNR, CDR2 FQNEAQ, per germline (reference sequence). V shed 5 bases and J shed 5 bases, with 9 bases lying between them. CDR3 size: 12 residues. A word on this clone: Its antigen is unknown.

TCRdb's table, derived via immunoSEQ multiplex PCR, lists solely in-frame clones and lacks some. The table lists roughly 180,000 clones, 86% of them singletons. The sequencing sample was made of PBMCs. The TCR originated in a man aged 30 to 45 in good health and CMV-seropositive. The J gene is TRBJ1-2, the V gene TRBV7-9; D gene ambiguous. The CDR3 DNA follows: TGTGCCAGCAGCCAAGGACTTTATGGCTACACCTTC. This codes for CASSQGLYGYTF. Using reference TRBV7-9 and TRBJ1-2 for the parts outside the CDR3, the full variable domain is DTGVSQNPRHKITKRGQNVTFRCDPISEHNRLYWYRQTLGQGPEFLTYFQNEAQLEKSRLLSDRFSAERPKGSFSTLEIQRTEQGDSAMYLCASSQGLYGYTFGSGTRLTVV.